The 2 T cell receptor beta chains below come from one sample, sequenced in a study of T cells after posttransplantation cyclophosphamide (dated by TCRdb to 2016 to 2018). Library preparation employed the immunoSEQ multiplex PCR assay. TCRdb limited this immuneACCESS table to in-frame rearrangements with V and J called. A share of clones is missing; checked studies link under half to unresolved V genes, and the rest is unexplained. Listed for this sample are about 39,000 clones, none observed only a single time. The ten largest clones take up about 5% of the sample. Sequences were obtained from PBMCs. These TCRs come from a woman between 50 and 59 years old in good health and a related stem cell transplant donor.

The sample holds many counts of this clone. The rearrangement uses TRBV9 and TRBJ2-3; 11 bases agree with TRBD2. The CDR3 runs to 18 residues. Losses at the gene ends were 3 bases for V and 3 bases for J; bases not matched to a gene: 12. Germline CDR1 reads SGDLS; CDR2 reads YYNGEE. CDR3 DNA: TGTGCCAGCAGCGCTGAAGGTGCTACTAGCGGGGGAACAGATACGCAGTATTTT. As protein: CASSAEGATSGGTDTQYF. Complete variable domain (other parts from reference TRBV9 and TRBJ2-3): DSGVTQTPKHLITATGQRVTLRCSPRSGDLSVYWYQQSLDQGLQFLIQYYNGEERAKGNILERFSAQQFPDLHSELNLSSLELGDSALYFCASSAEGATSGGTDTQYFGPGTRLTVL.

This clone has at least ten counts. The genes are TRBV11-3 and TRBJ1-2; no definite D call. CDR1 and CDR2 (germline): SGHNT, YENEEA. This CDR3 has 14 residues. The V end lost 2 bases, the J end lost 3 bases, and 10 bases lay between the germline ends. Here the CDR3 DNA reads TGTGCCAGCAGCTTACACAGAGAAGACTATGGCTACACCTTC. This encodes CASSLHREDYGYTF. The full variable domain, its missing parts supplied by reference TRBV11-3 and TRBJ1-2, is EAGVVQSPRYKIIEKKQPVAFWCNPISGHNTLYWYLQNLGQGPELLIRYENEEAVDDSQLPKDRFSAERLKGVDSTLKIQPAELGDSAVYLCASSLHREDYGYTFGSGTRLTVV.